This record looks at one T cell receptor beta chain sequence and its context. Its antigen remains unidentified. The PCR employed 60 Vbeta primers together with 13 Jbeta primers. Clones were sequenced by immunoSEQ multiplex PCR, and TCRdb holds only the in-frame ones, with some missing. This table holds over 150,000 clones, around four fifths found once. The record originates from a study of cytomegalovirus exposure and HLA in healthy donors. Whole-study findings and limits: In a later analysis, HLA-C alleles had the fewest associated TCRs, DRB1 alleles the most. Fewer N-insertions than the approximately 680-donor mean were reportedly shown by an Asian-associated ancestry cluster in a later analysis.

When sampled, the donors appeared nominally healthy, though they likely had unrecorded immune exposures. The CDR3 contains 11 residues. Trimming shortened V by 3 bases and J by 8 bases, and 7 bases separated the two germline ends. Germline V gives CDR1 MDHEN, CDR2 SYDVKM. The chain links TRBV28 to TRBJ1-2, with D possibly TRBD1 on 5 matching bases. The receptor was derived from a man aged 50 to 60 in good health and CMV-seropositive. Sequences were obtained from PBMCs. The chain's CDR3 is CASSFQGGYTF. In nucleotides, the CDR3 is TGTGCCAGCAGTTTTCAGGGCGGCTACACCTTC.